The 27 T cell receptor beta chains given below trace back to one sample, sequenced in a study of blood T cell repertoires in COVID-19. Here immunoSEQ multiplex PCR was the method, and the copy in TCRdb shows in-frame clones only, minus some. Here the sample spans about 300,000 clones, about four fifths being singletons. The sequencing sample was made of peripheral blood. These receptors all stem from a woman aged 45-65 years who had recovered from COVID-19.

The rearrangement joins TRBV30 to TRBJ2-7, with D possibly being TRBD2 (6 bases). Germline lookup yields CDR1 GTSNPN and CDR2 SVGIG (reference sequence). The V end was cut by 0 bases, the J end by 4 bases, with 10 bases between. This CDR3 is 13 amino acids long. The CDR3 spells CAWSVSSGYEQYF. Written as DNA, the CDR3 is TGTGCCTGGAGTGTGTCGAGCGGGTACGAGCAGTACTTC.

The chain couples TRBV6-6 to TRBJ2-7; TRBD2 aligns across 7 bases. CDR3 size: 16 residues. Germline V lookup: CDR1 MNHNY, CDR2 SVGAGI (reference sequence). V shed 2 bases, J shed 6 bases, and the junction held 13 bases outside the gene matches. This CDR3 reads CASSYPPRAGDSEQYF. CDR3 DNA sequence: TGTGCCAGCAGTTACCCCCCTCGGGCGGGAGACTCCGAGCAGTACTTC.

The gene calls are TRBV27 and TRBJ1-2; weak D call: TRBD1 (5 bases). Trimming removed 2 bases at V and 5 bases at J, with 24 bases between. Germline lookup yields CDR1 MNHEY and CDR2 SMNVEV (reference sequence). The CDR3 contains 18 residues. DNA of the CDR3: TGTGCCAGCAGTTTAAGGGCCACGGTGGCCAGGGTTGGGTATGGCTACACCTTC. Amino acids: CASSLRATVARVGYGYTF.

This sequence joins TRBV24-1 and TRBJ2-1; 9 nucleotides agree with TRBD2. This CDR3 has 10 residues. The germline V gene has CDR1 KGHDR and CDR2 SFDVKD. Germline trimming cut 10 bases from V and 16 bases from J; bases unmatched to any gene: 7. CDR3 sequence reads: CATGAGGLFF. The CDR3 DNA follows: TGTGCCACGGGAGCGGGGGGCCTCTTCTTC.

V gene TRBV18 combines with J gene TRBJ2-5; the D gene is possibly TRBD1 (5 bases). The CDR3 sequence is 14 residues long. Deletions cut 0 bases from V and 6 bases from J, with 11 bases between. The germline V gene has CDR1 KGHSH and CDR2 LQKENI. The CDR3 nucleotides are TGTGCCAGCTCACCACCCCCGCAGGGCCAGACCCAGTACTTC. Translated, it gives CASSPPPQGQTQYF.

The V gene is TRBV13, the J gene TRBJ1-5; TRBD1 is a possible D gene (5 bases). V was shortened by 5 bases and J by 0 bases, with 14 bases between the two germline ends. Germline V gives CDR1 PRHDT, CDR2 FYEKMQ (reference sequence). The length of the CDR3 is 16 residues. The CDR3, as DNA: TGTGCCAGCAGCGGGGGGGGACCCAATAGCAATCAGCCCCAGCATTTT. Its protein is CASSGGGPNSNQPQHF.

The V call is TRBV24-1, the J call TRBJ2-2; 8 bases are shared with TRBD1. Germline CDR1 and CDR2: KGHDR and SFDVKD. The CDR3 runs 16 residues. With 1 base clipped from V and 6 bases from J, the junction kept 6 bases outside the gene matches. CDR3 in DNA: TGTGCCACCAGTGATTTTACGACAGGGGCAGCCGGGGAGCTGTTTTTT. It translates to CATSDFTTGAAGELFF.

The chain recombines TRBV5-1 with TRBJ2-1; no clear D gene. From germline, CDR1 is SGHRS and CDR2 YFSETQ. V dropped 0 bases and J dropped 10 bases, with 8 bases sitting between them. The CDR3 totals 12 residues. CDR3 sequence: CASSLAPTEQFF. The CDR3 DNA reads TGCGCCAGCAGCTTGGCGCCTACGGAGCAGTTCTTC.

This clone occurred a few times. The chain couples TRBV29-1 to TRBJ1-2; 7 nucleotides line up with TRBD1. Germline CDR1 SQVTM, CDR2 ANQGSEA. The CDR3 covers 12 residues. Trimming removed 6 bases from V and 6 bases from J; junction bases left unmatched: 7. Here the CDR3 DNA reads TGCAGCGTCTTAGGGGGCCGGGATGGCTACACCTTC. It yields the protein CSVLGGRDGYTF.

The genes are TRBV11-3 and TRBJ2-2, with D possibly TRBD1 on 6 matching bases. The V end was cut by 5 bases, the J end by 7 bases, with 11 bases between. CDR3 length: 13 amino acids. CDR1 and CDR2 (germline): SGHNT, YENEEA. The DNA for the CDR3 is TGTGCCAGCAGCCCAACAGGGATCGGGGAGCTGTTTTTT. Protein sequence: CASSPTGIGELFF. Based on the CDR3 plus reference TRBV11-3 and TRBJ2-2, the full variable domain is EAGVVQSPRYKIIEKKQPVAFWCNPISGHNTLYWYLQNLGQGPELLIRYENEEAVDDSQLPKDRFSAERLKGVDSTLKIQPAELGDSAVYLCASSPTGIGELFFGEGSRLTVL.

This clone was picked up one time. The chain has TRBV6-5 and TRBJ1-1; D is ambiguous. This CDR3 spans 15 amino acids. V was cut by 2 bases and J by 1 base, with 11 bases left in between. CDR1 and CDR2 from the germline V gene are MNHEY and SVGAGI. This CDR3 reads CASSYDWRGNTEAFF. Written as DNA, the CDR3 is TGTGCCAGCAGTTACGATTGGCGGGGGAACACTGAAGCTTTCTTT.

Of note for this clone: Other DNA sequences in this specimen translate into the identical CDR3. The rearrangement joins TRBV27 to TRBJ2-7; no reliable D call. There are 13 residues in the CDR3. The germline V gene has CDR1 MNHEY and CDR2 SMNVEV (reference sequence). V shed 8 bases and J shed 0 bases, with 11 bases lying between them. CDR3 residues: CASSLTPSYEQYF. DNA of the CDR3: TGTGCCAGCTCTTTGACACCCTCCTACGAGCAGTACTTC.

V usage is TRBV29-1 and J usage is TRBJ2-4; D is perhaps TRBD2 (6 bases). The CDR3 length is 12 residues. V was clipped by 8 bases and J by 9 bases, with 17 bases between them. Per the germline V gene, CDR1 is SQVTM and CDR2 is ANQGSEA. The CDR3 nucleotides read TGCAGCTCGGCCGGACGGGGAGGCATTCAGTACTTC. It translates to CSSAGRGGIQYF.

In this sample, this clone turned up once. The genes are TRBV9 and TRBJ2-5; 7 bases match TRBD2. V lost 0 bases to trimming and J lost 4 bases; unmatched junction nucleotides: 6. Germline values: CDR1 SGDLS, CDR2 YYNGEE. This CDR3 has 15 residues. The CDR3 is CASSVAAGEGETQYF. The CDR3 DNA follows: TGTGCCAGCAGCGTAGCGGCGGGAGAGGGAGAGACCCAGTACTTC.

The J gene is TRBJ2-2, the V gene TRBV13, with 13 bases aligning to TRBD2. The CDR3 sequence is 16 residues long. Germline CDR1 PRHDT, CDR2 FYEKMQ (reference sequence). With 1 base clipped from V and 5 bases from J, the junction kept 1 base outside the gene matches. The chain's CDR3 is CASSLETSGRTGELFF. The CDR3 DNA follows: TGTGCCAGCAGCTTAGAGACTAGCGGGAGGACCGGGGAGCTGTTTTTT. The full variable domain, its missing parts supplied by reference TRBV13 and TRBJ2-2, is AAGVIQSPRHLIKEKRETATLKCYPIPRHDTVYWYQQGPGQDPQFLISFYEKMQSDKGSIPDRFSAQQFSDYHSELNMSSLELGDSALYFCASSLETSGRTGELFFGEGSRLTVL.

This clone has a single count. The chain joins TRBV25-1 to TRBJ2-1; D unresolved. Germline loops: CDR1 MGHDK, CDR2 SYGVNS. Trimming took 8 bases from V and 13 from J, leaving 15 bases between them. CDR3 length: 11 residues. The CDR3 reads CASGPARGQFF. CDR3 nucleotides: TGTGCCAGCGGCCCGGCTAGAGGACAGTTCTTC. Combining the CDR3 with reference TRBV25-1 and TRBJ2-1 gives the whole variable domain EADIYQTPRYLVIGTGKKITLECSQTMGHDKMYWYQQDPGMELHLIHYSYGVNSTEKGDLSSESTVSRIRTEHFPLTLESARPSHTSQYLCASGPARGQFFGPGTRLTVL.

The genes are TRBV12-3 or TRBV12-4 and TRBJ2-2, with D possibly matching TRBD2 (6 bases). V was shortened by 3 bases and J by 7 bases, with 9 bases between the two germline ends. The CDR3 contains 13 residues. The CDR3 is CASSFWRDGELFF. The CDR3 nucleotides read TGTGCCAGCAGTTTTTGGCGGGACGGGGAGCTGTTTTTT.

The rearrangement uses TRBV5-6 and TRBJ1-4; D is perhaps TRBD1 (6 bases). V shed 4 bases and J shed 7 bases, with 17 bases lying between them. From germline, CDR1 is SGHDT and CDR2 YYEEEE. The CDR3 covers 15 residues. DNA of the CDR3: TGTGCCAGCAGCGAAACAGGGAGGGGACTTGAAAAACTGTTTTTT. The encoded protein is CASSETGRGLEKLFF.

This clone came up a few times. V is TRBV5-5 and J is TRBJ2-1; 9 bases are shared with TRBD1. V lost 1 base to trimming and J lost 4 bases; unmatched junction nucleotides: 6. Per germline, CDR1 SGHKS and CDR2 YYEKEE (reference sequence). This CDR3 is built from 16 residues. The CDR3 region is CASSLPTGGLYNEQFF. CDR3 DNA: TGTGCCAGCAGCTTGCCCACAGGGGGCCTATACAATGAGCAGTTCTTC.

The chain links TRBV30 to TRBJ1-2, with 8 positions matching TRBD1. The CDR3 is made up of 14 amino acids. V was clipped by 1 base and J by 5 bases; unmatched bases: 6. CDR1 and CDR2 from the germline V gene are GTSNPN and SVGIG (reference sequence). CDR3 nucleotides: TGTGCCTGGAGTGAACAGGGGGGCCCTTATGGCTACACCTTC. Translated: CAWSEQGGPYGYTF.

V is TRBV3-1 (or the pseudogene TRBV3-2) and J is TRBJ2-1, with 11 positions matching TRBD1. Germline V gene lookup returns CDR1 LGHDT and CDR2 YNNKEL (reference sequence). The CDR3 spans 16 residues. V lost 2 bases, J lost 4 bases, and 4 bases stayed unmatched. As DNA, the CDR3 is TGTGCCAGCAGCCAATGGACAGGGGGCCCGTACAATGAGCAGTTCTTC. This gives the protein CASSQWTGGPYNEQFF.

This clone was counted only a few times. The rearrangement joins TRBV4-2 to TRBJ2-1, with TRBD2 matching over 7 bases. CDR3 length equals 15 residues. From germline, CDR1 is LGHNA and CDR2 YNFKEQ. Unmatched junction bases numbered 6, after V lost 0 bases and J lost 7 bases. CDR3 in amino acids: CASSQDWGRGNEQFF. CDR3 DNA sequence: TGTGCCAGCAGCCAAGATTGGGGGAGGGGTAATGAGCAGTTCTTC.

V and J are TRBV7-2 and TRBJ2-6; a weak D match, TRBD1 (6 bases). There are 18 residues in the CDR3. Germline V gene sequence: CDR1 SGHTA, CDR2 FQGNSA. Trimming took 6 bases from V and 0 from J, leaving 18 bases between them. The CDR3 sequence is CASSLTGTPNSGANVLTF. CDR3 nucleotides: TGTGCCAGCAGTCTTACCGGGACACCCAACTCTGGGGCCAACGTCCTGACTTTC.

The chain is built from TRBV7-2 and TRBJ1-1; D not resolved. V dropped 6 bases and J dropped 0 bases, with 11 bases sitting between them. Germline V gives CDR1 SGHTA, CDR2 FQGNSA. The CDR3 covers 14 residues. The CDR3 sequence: CASRGGTMNTEAFF. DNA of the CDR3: TGTGCCAGCAGAGGCGGTACAATGAACACTGAAGCTTTCTTT.

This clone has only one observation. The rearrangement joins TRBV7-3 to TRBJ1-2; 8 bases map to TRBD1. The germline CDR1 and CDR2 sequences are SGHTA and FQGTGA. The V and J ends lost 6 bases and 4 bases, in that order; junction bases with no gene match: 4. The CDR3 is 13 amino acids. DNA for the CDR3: TGTGCCAGCAGTTCCGGACAGGGCTATGGCTACACCTTC. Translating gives CASSSGQGYGYTF.

In DNA, the CDR3 is TGTGCCAGCAGTCTAGCGAAAAGAGGCTACGAGCAGTACTTC. It yields the protein CASSLAKRGYEQYF. The J gene is TRBJ2-7, the V gene TRBV6-5; tentative D call: TRBD2 (6 bases). From germline, CDR1 is MNHEY and CDR2 SVGAGI. CDR3 length equals 14 residues. The V end lost 5 bases, the J end lost 3 bases, and 14 bases lay between the germline ends.

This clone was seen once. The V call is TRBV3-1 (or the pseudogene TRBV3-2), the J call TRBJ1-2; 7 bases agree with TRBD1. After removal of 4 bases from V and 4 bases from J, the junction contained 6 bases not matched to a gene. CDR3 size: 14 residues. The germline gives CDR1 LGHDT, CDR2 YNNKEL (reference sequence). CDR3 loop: CASSPLTGFYGYTF. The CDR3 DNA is TGTGCCAGCAGCCCTCTGACAGGGTTCTATGGCTACACCTTC.